This T cell receptor beta chain derives from a study of technical replicates of blood from a few donors (dated by TCRdb to 2015 to 2018). Turning to this clone: It has no known antigen specificity. The input lacks base qualities; no much larger clone sits a single base away.

V is reduced by 5 bases and J by 7 bases, leaving a spacing of 6 bases between them. There are 12 amino acids in the CDR3, from cysteine to phenylalanine inclusive. The sequence is cut down to CDR3 DNA, 36 bases in frame from base 1. CDR1 and CDR2, per the germline V gene (reference sequence), are MNHNY and SVGAGI. Library generation was performed with the immunoSEQ multiplex PCR assay. The immuneACCESS repertoire file appears here via TCRdb, limited to in-frame rearrangements. These files lack a portion of the clones; in checked studies, under half of the deficit traces to unresolved V genes, and the cause of the others is not known. This sample gives under 90,000 clones in total; about 98% of them show up just once. The ten largest clones take up about 0.15% of the sample.

The sequence derives from a human donor in good health. The chain joins TRBV6-6 to TRBJ1-6, with a weak D call of TRBD1 (5 bases match). The sequenced sample consisted of T cells isolated from PBMCs. The DNA sequence is TGTGCCAGCAGTGGGGGGAATTCACCCCTCCACTTT. This codes for CASSGGNSPLHF.